This TCR beta chain was captured in a study of cytomegalovirus exposure and HLA in healthy donors. About this clone: Its cognate antigen is unknown.

The V gene lost 0 bases and the J gene lost 0 bases, with 6 bases spanning the gap. The CDR3 loop spans 15 amino acids. The germline gives CDR1 SGDLS, CDR2 YYNGEE. General study results and limits: TCR beta sequences numbering around 15,000 were associated with HLA alleles at 0.05 false discovery rate in a later analysis. Using the classifier, cytomegalovirus status was reportedly diagnosed with high specificity and sensitivity. Sequencing likely caused a cluster of highly shared sequence variants. Roughly 170 TCR beta chains were listed as cytomegalovirus-associated.

This PCR relied on a set of 60 Vbeta primers and 13 Jbeta primers. Libraries were prepared by immunoSEQ multiplex PCR; TCRdb keeps only in-frame clonotypes and omits some of them. The sample has under 130,000 clones, 83% seen once. Specimen: PBMCs. The receptor's source is a man in his late teens or twenties in good health and CMV-seronegative. The chain links TRBV9 to TRBJ2-2; D is unresolved. The CDR3 nucleotides read TGTGCCAGCAGCGTAGTGACAACGAACACCGGGGAGCTGTTTTTT. Amino acids: CASSVVTTNTGELFF.